This T cell receptor (beta chain) was retrieved from a study of cytomegalovirus exposure and HLA in healthy donors. Background on the study: It was reported in a later analysis that the same platform had been used for the 120 or so validation repertoires as for the roughly 670 first-cohort repertoires.

With regard to this clone: Its specificity is not known.

Study results and caveats: Most TCR sequences were seen very rarely across donors, but some public TCRs occurred in many. Subsequent analysis showed first-cohort TCR clusters tending to co-occur in some 120 validation repertoires.

TCRdb's table, derived via immunoSEQ multiplex PCR, lists solely in-frame clones and lacks some. Found here are roughly 50,000 clones, roughly nine tenths of them singletons; the top ten hold roughly 8.4%. The receptor was isolated from a woman in her late teens or twenties in good health and CMV-seropositive. Material: PBMCs.

CDR3 bases: TGTGCCAGCAGTTCCTTGACGGGTGAAGCTTTCTTT. Residues: CASSSLTGEAFF. The chain recombines TRBV6-5 with TRBJ1-1; D is unclear. With 4 bases removed from V and 7 bases from J, the gap between germline ends came to 10 bases. This CDR3 is built from 12 residues. Looked up from germline, CDR1 is MNHEY and CDR2 is SVGAGI.